The entry that follows covers one T cell receptor (beta chain) sequence. Antigen unknown. The assay was immunoSEQ multiplex PCR, and TCRdb's table has in-frame clones only and misses some. The sample consists of about 92,000 clones, over 75% of them appearing once. The data derive from a study of T cell responses to AZD1222 COVID-19 vaccine. Across the study: It was second doses at about 4 or about 12 weeks that were pooled.

Trimming cost V 4 bases and J 2 bases; bases outside gene matches: 8. Germline V lookup: CDR1 SGHNT, CDR2 YYREEE (reference sequence). The CDR3 has 17 amino acids. Study results and caveats: Spike-specific TCR breadth and depth both grew after two AZD1222 doses. Baseline testing showed seropositivity in only a handful of AZD1222 recipients. Targets within unmutated variant regions were reportedly found for nearly half of spike-specific TCRs.

The rearrangement joins TRBV5-4 to TRBJ2-3; 12 bases line up with TRBD2. Sequenced here: peripheral blood, sampled on day 0 of AZD1222 vaccination. This TCR was sampled from an adult in good health. This CDR3 reads CASSETSGGPFTDTQYF. In nucleotides, the CDR3 is TGTGCCAGCAGCGAGACTAGCGGGGGCCCTTTCACAGATACGCAGTATTTT.